The 16 T cell receptor beta chains below all came from one sample that was sequenced in a study of radiotherapy plus CTLA-4 blockade in lung cancer. Sequenced by immunoSEQ multiplex PCR; TCRdb stores in-frame clones only, minus some. The sample lists some 62,000 clones, 60% to 80% occurring once. The source was peripheral blood, collected from a patient treated with radiotherapy plus ipilimumab. These receptors all stem from a human donor with non-small cell lung cancer who had a complete response to radiotherapy plus ipilimumab.

The rearrangement uses TRBV6-1 and TRBJ1-4; D is uncertain. V dropped 6 bases and J dropped 0 bases, with 8 bases sitting between them. This CDR3 is 14 amino acids long. The germline CDR1 and CDR2 sequences are MNHNS and SASEGT. The CDR3 DNA sequence: TGTGCCAGCAGATATACAACAACTAATGAAAAACTGTTTTTT. The encoded protein is CASRYTTTNEKLFF.

The gene calls are TRBV4-3 and TRBJ1-1, with D maybe TRBD1 (5 bases). Germline values: CDR1 LGHNA, CDR2 YSLEER. This CDR3 contains 17 residues. V shed 0 bases and J shed 1 base, with 15 bases lying between them. CDR3 in amino acids: CASSQDGAGYRNTEAFF. In nucleotides, the CDR3 is TGCGCCAGCAGCCAAGACGGGGCTGGTTATAGGAACACTGAAGCTTTCTTT.

This chain links TRBV7-2 with TRBJ1-1, with 7 bases identical to TRBD1. Germline V gene sequence: CDR1 SGHTA, CDR2 FQGNSA. This CDR3 comprises 13 residues. Trimming at V came to 4 bases and at J to 9 bases, leaving 8 bases not matched to a gene. CDR3 region: CASSYGDRPKAFF. DNA for the CDR3: TGTGCCAGCAGCTACGGGGACAGACCCAAAGCTTTCTTT.

The chain links TRBV30 to TRBJ1-4; the match to TRBD1 covers 7 bases. Germline assignment: CDR1 GTSNPN and CDR2 SVGIG (reference sequence). V was pared by 2 bases and J by 7 bases, with 4 bases of the junction left unmatched. This CDR3 spans 13 amino acids. The chain's CDR3 is CAWSLGQIEKLFF. As DNA, the CDR3 is TGTGCCTGGAGTCTGGGACAGATTGAAAAACTGTTTTTT.

The rearrangement uses TRBV30 and TRBJ1-1; maybe TRBD1 (5 bases). Trimming took off 1 base at V and 4 bases at J, with 13 bases between the two ends. CDR1 GTSNPN and CDR2 SVGIG come from the germline V gene (reference sequence). The length of the CDR3 is 14 residues. The CDR3 sequence: CAWSGRSGGTEAFF. Here the CDR3 DNA reads TGTGCCTGGAGTGGCCGCTCTGGGGGCACTGAAGCTTTCTTT.

The chain carries TRBV5-1 and TRBJ2-5; D gene uncertain. Between the trimmed V and J ends, which lost 7 bases and 5 bases, there was a span of 18 bases. Germline V gene sequence: CDR1 SGHRS, CDR2 YFSETQ. This CDR3 contains 14 residues. CDR3 sequence reads: CASGSGLFEETQYF. CDR3 nucleotide sequence: TGCGCCAGCGGGTCCGGGCTTTTTGAGGAGACCCAGTACTTC.

The CDR3 DNA follows: TGTGCCAGTTTAGACACCAACACTGAAGCTTTCTTT. Protein product: CASLDTNTEAFF. The chain links TRBV6-5 to TRBJ1-1; D call uncertain. This CDR3 has 12 amino acids. V shed 9 bases and J shed 2 bases, with 10 bases lying between them. Germline V gene data show CDR1 as MNHEY and CDR2 as SVGAGI.

This sequence joins TRBV21-1 and TRBJ2-7; TRBD2 is the table's D call, not checked against the DNA. TRBV21-1 is recorded as a pseudogene. CDR3 length equals 17 residues. Here the CDR3 reads CASSKGLAGDITYEQYV. For the CDR3, the DNA is TGTGCCAGCAGCAAGGGACTAGCGGGAGATATCACCTACGAGCAGTACGTC.

The chain is built from TRBV5-1 and TRBJ2-1; 12 positions match TRBD2. V was pared by 3 bases and J by 5 bases, with 6 bases of the junction left unmatched. The CDR3 extends over 16 amino acids. Germline V gives CDR1 SGHRS, CDR2 YFSETQ. DNA of the CDR3: TGCGCCAGCAGCTACCTACTAGCGGGAGGTCACAATGAGCAGTTCTTC. This encodes CASSYLLAGGHNEQFF.

The rearrangement links TRBV5-1 to TRBJ1-4, with a weak D call TRBD1 (6 bases). Germline V lookup: CDR1 SGHRS, CDR2 YFSETQ. Trimming cost V 0 bases and J 4 bases, with 13 bases left between them. This CDR3 has 16 residues. Here the CDR3 DNA reads TGCGCCAGCAGCTTGGGTGGGGGCCAGGGTAATGAAAAACTGTTTTTT. Amino acids: CASSLGGGQGNEKLFF. The full variable domain, rest sourced from reference TRBV5-1 and TRBJ1-4, is KAGVTQTPRYLIKTRGQQVTLSCSPISGHRSVSWYQQTPGQGLQFLFEYFSETQRNKGNFPGRFSGRQFSNSRSEMNVSTLELGDSALYLCASSLGGGQGNEKLFFGSGTQLSVL.

V usage is TRBV19 and J usage is TRBJ1-5, with a possible D match to TRBD1 (6 bases). This CDR3 contains 14 residues. Germline-derived CDR1 and CDR2 are LNHDA and SQIVND (reference sequence). Trimming removed 9 bases at V and 5 bases at J, with 17 bases between. CDR3 sequence (DNA): TGTGCCAGCGAAGGGTGGCAGGGGTATCAGCCCCAGCATTTT. It specifies CASEGWQGYQPQHF. Based on the CDR3 plus reference TRBV19 and TRBJ1-5, the full variable domain is DGGITQSPKYLFRKEGQNVTLSCEQNLNHDAMYWYRQDPGQGLRLIYYSQIVNDFQKGDIAEGYSVSREKKESFPLTVTSAQKNPTAFYLCASEGWQGYQPQHFGDGTRLSIL.

The sample holds one count of this clone. This chain uses TRBV2 with TRBJ2-5; 9 bases line up with TRBD1. CDR1 SNHLY and CDR2 FYNNEI come from the germline V gene. The CDR3 is 14 residues long. V gave up 7 bases and J gave up 5 bases; unmatched junction bases: 8. In DNA form, the CDR3 reads TGTGCCAGCATAAGGACAGGGGCCAGGGAGACCCAGTACTTC. Protein: CASIRTGARETQYF. Variable domain in full (rest from reference TRBV2 and TRBJ2-5): EPEVTQTPSHQVTQMGQEVILRCVPISNHLYFYWYRQILGQKVEFLVSFYNNEISEKSEIFDDQFSVERPDGSNFTLKIRSTKLEDSAMYFCASIRTGARETQYFGPGTRLLVL.

The rearrangement joins TRBV11-3 to TRBJ2-5; D possibly matches TRBD1 or TRBD2 (5 bases each). The CDR3 has 14 residues. CDR1 and CDR2 from the germline V gene are SGHNT and YENEEA. V was trimmed by 5 bases and J by 7 bases, leaving 17 bases between them. This chain's CDR3 is CASSLLRGGGTQYF. CDR3 bases: TGTGCCAGCAGCCTCCTCCGGGGCGGAGGGACCCAGTACTTC.

The V call is TRBV9, the J call TRBJ2-2; unclear D gene. The germline CDR1 and CDR2 sequences are SGDLS and YYNGEE. CDR3 length equals 13 residues. Deletions cut 0 bases from V and 5 bases from J, with 5 bases between. The DNA of the CDR3 is TGTGCCAGCAGCGTAGGTCAAACCGGGGAGCTGTTTTTT. Its translation: CASSVGQTGELFF.

In this sample, this clone turned up a few times. The chain recombines TRBV27 with TRBJ1-5; weak D call: TRBD1 (5 bases). Trimming cost V 2 bases and J 6 bases, with 26 bases left between them. Germline V gene sequence: CDR1 MNHEY, CDR2 SMNVEV (reference sequence). The CDR3 sequence is 19 residues long. The DNA of the CDR3 is TGTGCCAGCAGTTTAAAGAGTGCGGGGACCCAAGCAATGGGTCAGCCCCAGCATTTT. Translating gives CASSLKSAGTQAMGQPQHF.

The CDR3 nucleotides read TGTGCCAGCAGCTTAAGTACTAGCGGGAATGAGCAGTTCTTC. It encodes CASSLSTSGNEQFF. The genes are TRBV7-9 and TRBJ2-1; 9 nucleotides agree with TRBD2. Germline V lookup: CDR1 SEHNR, CDR2 FQNEAQ (reference sequence). V gave up 2 bases and J gave up 7 bases; unmatched junction bases: 3. CDR3 length equals 14 residues. Based on the CDR3 plus reference TRBV7-9 and TRBJ2-1, the full variable domain is DTGVSQNPRHKITKRGQNVTFRCDPISEHNRLYWYRQTLGQGPEFLTYFQNEAQLEKSRLLSDRFSAERPKGSFSTLEIQRTEQGDSAMYLCASSLSTSGNEQFFGPGTRLTVL.